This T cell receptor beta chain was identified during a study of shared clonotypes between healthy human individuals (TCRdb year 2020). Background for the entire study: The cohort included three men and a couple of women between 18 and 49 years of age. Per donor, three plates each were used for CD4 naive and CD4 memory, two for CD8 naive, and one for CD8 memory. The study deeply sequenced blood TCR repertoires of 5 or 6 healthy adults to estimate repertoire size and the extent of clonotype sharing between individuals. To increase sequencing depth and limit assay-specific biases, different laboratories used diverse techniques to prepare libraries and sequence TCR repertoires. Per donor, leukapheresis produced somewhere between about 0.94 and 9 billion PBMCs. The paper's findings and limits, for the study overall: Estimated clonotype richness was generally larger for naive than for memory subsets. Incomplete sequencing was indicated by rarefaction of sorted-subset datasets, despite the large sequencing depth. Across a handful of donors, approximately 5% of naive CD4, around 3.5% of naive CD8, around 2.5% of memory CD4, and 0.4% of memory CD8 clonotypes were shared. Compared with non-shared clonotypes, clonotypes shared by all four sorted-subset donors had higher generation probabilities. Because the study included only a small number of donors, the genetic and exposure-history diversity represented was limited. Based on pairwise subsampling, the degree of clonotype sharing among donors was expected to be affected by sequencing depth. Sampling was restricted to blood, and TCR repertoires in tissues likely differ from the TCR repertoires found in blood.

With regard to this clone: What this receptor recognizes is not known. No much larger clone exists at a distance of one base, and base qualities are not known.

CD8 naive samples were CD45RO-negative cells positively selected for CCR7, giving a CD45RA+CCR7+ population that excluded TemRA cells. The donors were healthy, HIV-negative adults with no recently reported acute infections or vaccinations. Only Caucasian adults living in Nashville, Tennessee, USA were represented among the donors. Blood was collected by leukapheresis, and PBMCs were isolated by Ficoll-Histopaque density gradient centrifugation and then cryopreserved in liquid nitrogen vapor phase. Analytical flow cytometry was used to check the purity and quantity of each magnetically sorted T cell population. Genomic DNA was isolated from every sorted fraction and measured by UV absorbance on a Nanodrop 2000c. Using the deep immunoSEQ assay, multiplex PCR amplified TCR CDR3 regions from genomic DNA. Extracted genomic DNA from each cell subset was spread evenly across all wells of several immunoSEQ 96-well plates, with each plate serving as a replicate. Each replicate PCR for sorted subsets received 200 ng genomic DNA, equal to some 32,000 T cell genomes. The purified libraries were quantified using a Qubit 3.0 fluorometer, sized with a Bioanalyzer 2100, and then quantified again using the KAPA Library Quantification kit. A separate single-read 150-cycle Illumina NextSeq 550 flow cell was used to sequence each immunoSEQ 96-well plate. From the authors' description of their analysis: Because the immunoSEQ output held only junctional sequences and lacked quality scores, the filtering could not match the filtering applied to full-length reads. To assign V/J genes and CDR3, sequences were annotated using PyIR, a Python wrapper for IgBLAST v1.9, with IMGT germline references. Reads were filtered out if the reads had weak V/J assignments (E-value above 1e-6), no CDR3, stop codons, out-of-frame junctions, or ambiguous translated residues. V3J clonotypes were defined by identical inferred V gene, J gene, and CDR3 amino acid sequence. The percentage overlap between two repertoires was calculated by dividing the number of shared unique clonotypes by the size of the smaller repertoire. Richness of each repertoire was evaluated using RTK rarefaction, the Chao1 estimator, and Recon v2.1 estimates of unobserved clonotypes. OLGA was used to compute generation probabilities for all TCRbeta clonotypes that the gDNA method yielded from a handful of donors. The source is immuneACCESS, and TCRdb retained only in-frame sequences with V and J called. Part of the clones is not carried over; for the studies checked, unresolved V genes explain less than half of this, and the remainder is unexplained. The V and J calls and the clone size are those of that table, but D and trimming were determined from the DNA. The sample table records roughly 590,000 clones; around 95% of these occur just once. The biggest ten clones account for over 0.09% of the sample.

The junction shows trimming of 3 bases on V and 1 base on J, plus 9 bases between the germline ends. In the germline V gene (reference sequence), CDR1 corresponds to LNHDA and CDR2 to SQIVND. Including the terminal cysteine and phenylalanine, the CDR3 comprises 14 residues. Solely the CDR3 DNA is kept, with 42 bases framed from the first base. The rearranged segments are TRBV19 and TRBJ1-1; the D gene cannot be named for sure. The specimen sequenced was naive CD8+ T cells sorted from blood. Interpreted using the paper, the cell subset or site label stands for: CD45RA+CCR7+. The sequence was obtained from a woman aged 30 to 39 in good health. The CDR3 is CASSIFTENTEAFF. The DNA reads TGTGCCAGTAGTATTTTTACCGAGAACACTGAAGCTTTCTTT.